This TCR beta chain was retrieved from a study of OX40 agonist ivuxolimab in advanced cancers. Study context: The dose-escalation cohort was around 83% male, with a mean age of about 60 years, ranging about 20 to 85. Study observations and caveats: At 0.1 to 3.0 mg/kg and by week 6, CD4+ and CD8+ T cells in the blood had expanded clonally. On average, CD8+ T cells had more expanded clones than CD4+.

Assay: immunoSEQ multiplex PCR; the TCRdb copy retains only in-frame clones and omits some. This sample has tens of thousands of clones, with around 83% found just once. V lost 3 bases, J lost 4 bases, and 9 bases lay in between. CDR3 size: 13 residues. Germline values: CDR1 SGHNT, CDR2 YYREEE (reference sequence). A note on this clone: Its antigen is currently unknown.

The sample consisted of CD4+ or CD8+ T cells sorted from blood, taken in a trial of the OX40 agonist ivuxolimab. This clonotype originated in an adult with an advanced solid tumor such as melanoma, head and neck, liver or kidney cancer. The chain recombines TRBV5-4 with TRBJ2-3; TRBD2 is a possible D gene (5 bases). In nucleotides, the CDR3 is TGTGCCAGCAGCTCTGGAGGCGCAGATACGCAGTATTTT. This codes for CASSSGGADTQYF.